What follows are 31 T cell receptor beta chains derived from one specimen sequenced in a study of shared clonotypes between healthy human individuals. The protocol was immunoSEQ multiplex PCR, while the TCRdb copy is restricted to in-frame clones and leaves out a portion. The profile shows around 610,000 clones, approximately 96% of them singletons. Naive CD8 cells, CD45RO-negative and positively selected for CCR7, excluded terminally differentiated effector memory CD45RA+ cells. The sequenced sample consisted of naive CD8+ T cells sorted from blood. The receptors originated from a woman in her thirties in good health.

V usage is TRBV10-2 and J usage is TRBJ2-5; D is perhaps TRBD2 (5 bases). From germline, CDR1 is WSHSY and CDR2 SAAADI. This CDR3 is 15 amino acids long. The V gene lost 2 bases and the J gene lost 4 bases, with 14 bases spanning the gap. CDR3 DNA sequence: TGCGCCAGCAGTGAGGTCCCACTAGAACCAGAGACCCAGTACTTC. Its translation is CASSEVPLEPETQYF.

This chain joins TRBV6-1 and TRBJ2-7; 10 nucleotides align to TRBD2. Losses at the gene ends were 8 bases for V and 4 bases for J; bases not matched to a gene: 5. The CDR3 spans 13 residues. CDR1 MNHNS and CDR2 SASEGT come from the germline V gene. The CDR3 nucleotides read TGTGCCAGCGCTTGGACTAGCGGATACGAGCAGTACTTC. It yields the protein CASAWTSGYEQYF.

The chain employs TRBV11-1 and TRBJ2-7; unclear D gene. Trimming took 2 bases from V and 4 from J, leaving 9 bases between them. Per the germline V gene, CDR1 is SGHAT and CDR2 is FQDESV (reference sequence). This CDR3 contains 13 residues. DNA for the CDR3: TGTGCCAGCAGCTTATCGTGGGTATACGAGCAGTACTTC. It encodes CASSLSWVYEQYF.

The gene calls are TRBV6-6 and TRBJ1-4; a weak D match, TRBD1 (6 bases). The CDR3 spans 16 residues. The germline gives CDR1 MNHNY, CDR2 SVGAGI (reference sequence). The ends were cut back, 5 bases at V and 4 bases at J, with 17 bases in the middle. The CDR3 sequence: CASSQRWGLSNEKLFF. CDR3 coding DNA: TGTGCCAGCAGTCAAAGATGGGGGCTCAGTAATGAAAAACTGTTTTTT.

The rearrangement joins TRBV19 to TRBJ2-4; weak D call: TRBD2 (7 bases). CDR1 and CDR2 (germline): LNHDA, SQIVND (reference sequence). The CDR3 extends over 15 amino acids. The V end was cut by 9 bases, the J end by 3 bases, with 18 bases between. In DNA form, the CDR3 reads TGTGCCAGAAAAAAGGGGGGGAGGGTCAAAAACATTCAGTACTTC. Translation: CARKKGGRVKNIQYF.

The chain has TRBV5-1 and TRBJ2-7, with 7 bases aligning to TRBD2. The CDR3 extends over 15 amino acids. V gave up 0 bases and J gave up 0 bases; unmatched junction bases: 3. Germline assignment: CDR1 SGHRS and CDR2 YFSETQ. CDR3 in DNA: TGCGCCAGCAGCTTGGATGGGACTACCTCCTACGAGCAGTACTTC. This gives the protein CASSLDGTTSYEQYF.

The chain carries TRBV6-1 and TRBJ2-3; D not certain. Germline V gene lookup returns CDR1 MNHNS and CDR2 SASEGT. This CDR3 region has 11 residues. V lost 7 bases to trimming and J lost 6 bases, with 8 bases between them. The CDR3 region has the DNA TGTGCCAGCACTATCGGGGATACGCAGTATTTT. The encoded protein is CASTIGDTQYF.

The genes are TRBV28 and TRBJ2-7; tentatively, D is TRBD2 (6 bases). V lost 5 bases and J lost 4, with 12 bases in between. Per germline, CDR1 MDHEN and CDR2 SYDVKM. CDR3 length equals 13 residues. For the CDR3, the DNA is TGTGCCAGCAGTCACGGGAGCTCATACGAGCAGTACTTC. It yields the protein CASSHGSSYEQYF.

The genes are TRBV19 and TRBJ1-5, with no clear D. Germline values: CDR1 LNHDA, CDR2 SQIVND (reference sequence). This CDR3 is built from 14 residues. V was shortened by 5 bases and J by 5 bases, with 13 bases between the two germline ends. The CDR3 loop reads CASSPSSDDQPQHF. The CDR3 DNA reads TGTGCCAGTAGTCCCAGTTCCGATGATCAGCCCCAGCATTTT.

This rearrangement joins TRBV28 to TRBJ2-1; 8 bases line up with TRBD1. CDR3 length equals 16 residues. Losses at the gene ends were 6 bases for V and 4 bases for J; bases not matched to a gene: 11. In germline, CDR1 is MDHEN, CDR2 SYDVKM. CDR3 region: CASSYRGSELYNEQFF. Here the CDR3 DNA reads TGTGCCAGCAGCTACAGGGGGAGCGAGCTATACAATGAGCAGTTCTTC.

This sequence joins TRBV15 and TRBJ2-5, with D perhaps matching TRBD1 or TRBD2 (5 bases each). Judging by the DNA end, TRBJ2-7 fits better; the J call may be wrong. Per germline, CDR1 LNHNV and CDR2 YYDKDF (reference sequence). The CDR3 contains 16 residues. The CDR3 DNA reads as TGTGCCACCAGCAGAGATGTGGTGGGCCTGGGGGACGAGCAGTACTTC. Its protein product is CATSRDVVGLGDEQYF.

V is TRBV28 and J is TRBJ1-3; 7 bases map to TRBD1. Germline CDR1 reads MDHEN; CDR2 reads SYDVKM. The V segment lost 6 bases and the J segment 2 bases; nucleotides outside the gene matches: 7. This CDR3 has 15 residues. As DNA, the CDR3 is TGTGCCAGCAGCTATACAGGGGATCCTGGAAACACCATATATTTT. Translating gives CASSYTGDPGNTIYF. Using reference TRBV28 and TRBJ1-3 for the parts outside the CDR3, the full variable domain is DVKVTQSSRYLVKRTGEKVFLECVQDMDHENMFWYRQDPGLGLRLIYFSYDVKMKEKGDIPEGYSVSREKKERFSLILESASTNQTSMYLCASSYTGDPGNTIYFGEGSWLTVV.

The rearrangement joins TRBV28 to TRBJ2-1, with TRBD1 identical over 8 bases. Trimming at V came to 3 bases and at J to 5 bases, leaving 6 bases not matched to a gene. The CDR3 is 15 amino acids. The germline V gene encodes CDR1 MDHEN and CDR2 SYDVKM. CDR3 bases: TGTGCCAGCAGTTTTGATACAGGGGGTAACAATGAGCAGTTCTTC. This gives the protein CASSFDTGGNNEQFF.

This clone was observed once. For the CDR3, the DNA is TGTGCCATCAGGACAGGGGGTAGCACAGATACGCAGTATTTT. Protein: CAIRTGGSTDTQYF. V and J are TRBV10-3 and TRBJ2-3; 9 bases are a match to TRBD1. The J segment lost 0 bases and the V segment lost 6 bases, leaving 1 base of the junction unmatched. In germline, CDR1 is ENHRY, CDR2 SYGVKD. The CDR3 runs 14 residues.

The V and J genes are TRBV28 and TRBJ2-7; 7 bases fit TRBD1. Germline loops: CDR1 MDHEN, CDR2 SYDVKM. Trimming took 3 bases from V and 7 from J; bases not matched to a gene: 15. The CDR3 extends over 16 amino acids. CDR3: CASSFPTRQGIIEQYF. The CDR3 nucleotides read TGTGCCAGCAGTTTTCCGACCAGACAGGGAATAATAGAGCAGTACTTC.

The chain combines TRBV9 with TRBJ1-3; D unclear. V was cut by 0 bases and J by 0 bases, with 10 bases left in between. The CDR3 consists of 16 residues. Per germline, CDR1 SGDLS and CDR2 YYNGEE. Here the CDR3 DNA reads TGTGCCAGCAGCGTAGCGATTGGGAGCTCTGGAAACACCATATATTTT. Translating it yields CASSVAIGSSGNTIYF.

Note on this clone: The same CDR3 can be traced to other DNA sequences in this sample. V and J are TRBV11-2 and TRBJ1-5; unclear D gene. Per the germline V gene, CDR1 is SGHAT and CDR2 is FQNNGV. The CDR3 sequence is 15 residues long. Trimming pared 0 bases from V and 1 base from J, leaving 7 bases between. The CDR3 sequence is CASSLEGSSNQPQHF. The CDR3, as DNA: TGTGCCAGCAGCTTAGAGGGTTCCAGCAATCAGCCCCAGCATTTT. Full variable domain (rest looked up from reference TRBV11-2 and TRBJ1-5): EAGVAQSPRYKIIEKRQSVAFWCNPISGHATLYWYQQILGQGPKLLIQFQNNGVVDDSQLPKDRFSAERLKGVDSTLKIQPAKLEDSAVYLCASSLEGSSNQPQHFGDGTRLSIL.

V usage is TRBV7-9 and J usage is TRBJ1-1; 9 bases align to TRBD1. The CDR3 has 15 residues. With 2 bases clipped from V and 2 bases from J, the junction kept 3 bases outside the gene matches. Germline CDR1 is SEHNR and CDR2 is FQNEAQ (reference sequence). The CDR3 DNA is TGTGCCAGCAGCTTAATACAGGGGGCAAACACTGAAGCTTTCTTT. Translation gives CASSLIQGANTEAFF.

V and J are TRBV5-4 and TRBJ2-1; D may be TRBD2 (6 bases). CDR1 is SGHNT and CDR2 is YYREEE in the germline V gene (reference sequence). With 4 bases removed from V and 9 bases from J, the gap between germline ends came to 8 bases. The CDR3 has 11 amino acids. The CDR3 is CASSGTAEQFF. The CDR3 DNA is TGTGCCAGCAGCGGGACTGCTGAGCAGTTCTTC.

The chain couples TRBV29-1 to TRBJ2-5; a possible D gene is TRBD2 (6 bases). CDR1 and CDR2 from the germline V gene are SQVTM and ANQGSEA. Trimming removed 8 bases from V and 3 bases from J, with 16 bases in between. The CDR3 covers 13 residues. CDR3 sequence reads: CSLRGRVEETQYF. The CDR3 DNA is TGCAGCCTGCGGGGCAGGGTGGAAGAGACCCAGTACTTC.

The V call is TRBV27, the J call TRBJ2-5; D is tentatively TRBD1 or TRBD2 (5 bases each). From germline, CDR1 is MNHEY and CDR2 SMNVEV (reference sequence). CDR3 length: 14 residues. Trimming left V 7 bases short and J 2 bases short, with 14 bases between. The chain's CDR3 is CASNLPGGQETQYF. CDR3 coding DNA: TGTGCCAGCAATCTCCCTGGGGGACAAGAGACCCAGTACTTC.

A single count supports this clone. The chain recombines TRBV15 with TRBJ1-5, with 8 bases identical to TRBD1. The ends lost 4 bases at V and 7 bases at J; junction bases unmatched: 3. Germline V gene sequence: CDR1 LNHNV, CDR2 YYDKDF (reference sequence). This CDR3 comprises 13 residues. The CDR3: CATSKTGDQPQHF. CDR3 in DNA: TGTGCCACCAGCAAGACAGGGGACCAGCCCCAGCATTTT.

The chain uses TRBV28 and TRBJ2-7, with D possibly called TRBD1 or TRBD2 (5 bases each). Trimming took 3 bases from V and 6 from J, leaving 15 bases between them. The CDR3 covers 14 residues. CDR1 MDHEN and CDR2 SYDVKM come from the germline V gene. CDR3 region: CASSFTGTVVEQYF. The CDR3 DNA reads TGTGCCAGCAGTTTCACCGGGACGGTGGTCGAGCAGTACTTC. Combining the CDR3 with reference TRBV28 and TRBJ2-7 gives the whole variable domain DVKVTQSSRYLVKRTGEKVFLECVQDMDHENMFWYRQDPGLGLRLIYFSYDVKMKEKGDIPEGYSVSREKKERFSLILESASTNQTSMYLCASSFTGTVVEQYFGPGTRLTVT.

The chain couples TRBV4-2 to TRBJ1-1; tentative D call: TRBD1 (6 bases). Germline CDR1 LGHNA, CDR2 YNFKEQ. With 0 bases removed from V and 4 bases from J, the gap between germline ends came to 15 bases. The CDR3 contains 16 residues. CDR3 sequence: CASSQDRGILFTEAFF. The CDR3 nucleotides read TGTGCCAGCAGCCAAGACAGGGGCATTTTGTTCACTGAAGCTTTCTTT.

This chain uses TRBV7-9 with TRBJ2-1, with a weak D call TRBD1 (5 bases). V was trimmed by 6 bases and J by 1 base, leaving 10 bases between them. CDR1 and CDR2 (germline): SEHNR, FQNEAQ (reference sequence). This CDR3 has 14 residues. The CDR3 region is CASRTPGSYNEQFF. The CDR3 DNA reads TGTGCCAGCAGAACCCCAGGGTCCTACAATGAGCAGTTCTTC.

The chain joins TRBV4-1 to TRBJ2-2, with unresolved D. From germline, CDR1 is MGHRA and CDR2 YSYEKL. The CDR3 consists of 14 residues. The V end was cut by 3 bases, the J end by 5 bases, with 10 bases between. CDR3: CASSHAAGTGELFF. The CDR3 nucleotides read TGCGCCAGCAGCCACGCCGCCGGGACCGGGGAGCTGTTTTTT.

The genes are TRBV28 and TRBJ1-1, with a weak D call TRBD1 (5 bases). With 3 bases removed from V and 5 bases from J, the gap between germline ends came to 19 bases. The CDR3 extends over 16 amino acids. CDR1 is MDHEN, CDR2 SYDVKM, per germline. CDR3 sequence: CASSFFRALGGTEAFF. The CDR3, as DNA: TGTGCCAGCAGTTTTTTTCGAGCCTTGGGGGGGACTGAAGCTTTCTTT. The full variable domain, its missing parts supplied by reference TRBV28 and TRBJ1-1, is DVKVTQSSRYLVKRTGEKVFLECVQDMDHENMFWYRQDPGLGLRLIYFSYDVKMKEKGDIPEGYSVSREKKERFSLILESASTNQTSMYLCASSFFRALGGTEAFFGQGTRLTVV.

The rearrangement joins TRBV28 to TRBJ2-7; tentative D call: TRBD1 (6 bases). V lost 5 bases and J 3 bases, leaving 11 bases between the germline ends. CDR3 length: 13 residues. Per the germline V gene, CDR1 is MDHEN and CDR2 is SYDVKM. DNA of the CDR3: TGTGCCAGCAGTCAACAGGGTTTCTACGAGCAGTACTTC. Protein sequence: CASSQQGFYEQYF.

The chain joins TRBV6-4 to TRBJ2-2, with D perhaps matching TRBD2 (6 bases). Germline loops: CDR1 MRHNA, CDR2 SNTAGT. The V and J ends lost 1 base and 2 bases respectively, with 14 bases between them. This CDR3 has 17 amino acids. DNA for the CDR3: TGTGCCAGCAGTGACTTACCCTCTAGCGTAAACACCGGGGAGCTGTTTTTT. As protein: CASSDLPSSVNTGELFF.

CDR3: CASSLDTHLDTQYF. The CDR3, as DNA: TGTGCCAGCAGCTTGGATACCCACTTAGATACGCAGTATTTT. V is TRBV5-4 and J is TRBJ2-3; D gene unclear. Trimming took off 0 bases at V and 5 bases at J, with 10 bases between the two ends. This CDR3 has 14 amino acids. Germline V gene lookup returns CDR1 SGHNT and CDR2 YYREEE (reference sequence).

The chain joins TRBV27 to TRBJ2-7; 11 positions agree with TRBD2. V gave up 6 bases and J gave up 6 bases; unmatched junction bases: 10. From germline, CDR1 is MNHEY and CDR2 SMNVEV (reference sequence). This CDR3 is built from 15 residues. The CDR3 is CASRYGLAGSREQYF. CDR3 DNA: TGTGCCAGCAGGTACGGACTAGCGGGTTCACGCGAGCAGTACTTC.